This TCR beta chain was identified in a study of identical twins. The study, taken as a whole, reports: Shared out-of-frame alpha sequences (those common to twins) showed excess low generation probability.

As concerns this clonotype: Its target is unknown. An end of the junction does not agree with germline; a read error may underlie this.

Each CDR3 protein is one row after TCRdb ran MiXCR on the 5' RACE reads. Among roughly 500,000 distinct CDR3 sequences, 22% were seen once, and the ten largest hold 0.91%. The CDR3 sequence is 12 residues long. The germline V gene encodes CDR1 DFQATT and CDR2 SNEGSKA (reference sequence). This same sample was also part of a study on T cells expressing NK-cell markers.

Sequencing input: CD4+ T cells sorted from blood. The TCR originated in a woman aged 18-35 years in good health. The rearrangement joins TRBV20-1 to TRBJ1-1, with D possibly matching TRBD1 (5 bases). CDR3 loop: CSTVGDRAEAFF. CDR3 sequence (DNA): TGCAGTACTGTCGGGGACCGCGCTGAAGCGTTCTTT.